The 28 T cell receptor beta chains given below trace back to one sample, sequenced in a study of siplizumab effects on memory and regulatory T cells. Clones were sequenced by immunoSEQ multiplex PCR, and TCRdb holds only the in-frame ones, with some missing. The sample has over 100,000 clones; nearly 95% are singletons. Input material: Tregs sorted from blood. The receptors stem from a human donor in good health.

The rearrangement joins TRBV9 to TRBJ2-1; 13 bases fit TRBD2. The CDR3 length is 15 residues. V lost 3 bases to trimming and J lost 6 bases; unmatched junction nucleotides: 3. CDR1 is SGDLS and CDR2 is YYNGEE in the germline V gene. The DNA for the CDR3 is TGTGCCAGCAGCGCCACTAGCGGGGGGGGCAATGAGCAGTTCTTC. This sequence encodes CASSATSGGGNEQFF.

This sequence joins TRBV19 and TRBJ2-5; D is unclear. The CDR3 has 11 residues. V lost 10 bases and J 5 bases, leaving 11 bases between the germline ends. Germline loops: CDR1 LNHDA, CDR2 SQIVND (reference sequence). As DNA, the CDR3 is TGTGCCAACCACACGGGCGAGACCCAGTACTTC. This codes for CANHTGETQYF.

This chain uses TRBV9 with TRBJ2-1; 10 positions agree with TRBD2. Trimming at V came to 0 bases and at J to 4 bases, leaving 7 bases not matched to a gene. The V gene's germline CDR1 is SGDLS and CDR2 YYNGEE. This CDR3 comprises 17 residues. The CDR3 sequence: CASSVVMRTSGYNEQFF. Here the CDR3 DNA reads TGTGCCAGCAGCGTAGTTATGAGGACTAGCGGTTACAATGAGCAGTTCTTC. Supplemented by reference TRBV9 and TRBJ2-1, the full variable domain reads DSGVTQTPKHLITATGQRVTLRCSPRSGDLSVYWYQQSLDQGLQFLIQYYNGEERAKGNILERFSAQQFPDLHSELNLSSLELGDSALYFCASSVVMRTSGYNEQFFGPGTRLTVL.

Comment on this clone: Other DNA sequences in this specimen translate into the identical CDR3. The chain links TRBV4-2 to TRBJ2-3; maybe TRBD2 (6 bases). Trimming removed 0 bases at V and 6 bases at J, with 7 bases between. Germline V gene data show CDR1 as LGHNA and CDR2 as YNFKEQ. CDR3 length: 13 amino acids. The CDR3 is CASSQDRGDTQYF. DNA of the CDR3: TGTGCCAGCAGCCAAGATCGGGGGGATACGCAGTATTTT.

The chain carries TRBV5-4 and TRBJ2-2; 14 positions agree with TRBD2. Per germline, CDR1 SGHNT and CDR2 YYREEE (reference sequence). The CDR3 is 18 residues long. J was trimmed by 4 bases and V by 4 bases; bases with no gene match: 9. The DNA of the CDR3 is TGTGCCAGCAGCACCGGACTAGCGGGGGGTCCAAGCACCGGGGAGCTGTTTTTT. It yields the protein CASSTGLAGGPSTGELFF.

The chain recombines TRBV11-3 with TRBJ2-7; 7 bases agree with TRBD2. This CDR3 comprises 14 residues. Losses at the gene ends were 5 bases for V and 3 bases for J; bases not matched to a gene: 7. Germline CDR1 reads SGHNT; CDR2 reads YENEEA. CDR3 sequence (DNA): TGTGCCAGCAGCCAACGAGCGGGATTCTACGAGCAGTACTTC. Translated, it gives CASSQRAGFYEQYF.

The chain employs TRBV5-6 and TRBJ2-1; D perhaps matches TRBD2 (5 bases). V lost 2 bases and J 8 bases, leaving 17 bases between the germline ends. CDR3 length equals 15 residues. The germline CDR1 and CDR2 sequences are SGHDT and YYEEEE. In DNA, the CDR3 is TGTGCCAGCAGCTTAACGACGGAGCGGATCGATGAGCAGTTCTTC. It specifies CASSLTTERIDEQFF.

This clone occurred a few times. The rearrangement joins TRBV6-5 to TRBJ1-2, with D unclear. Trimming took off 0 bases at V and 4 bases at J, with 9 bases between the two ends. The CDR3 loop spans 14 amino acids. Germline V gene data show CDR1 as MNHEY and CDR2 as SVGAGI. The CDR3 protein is CASSYSRISYGYTF. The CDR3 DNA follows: TGTGCCAGCAGTTACTCCAGGATTTCCTATGGCTACACCTTC.

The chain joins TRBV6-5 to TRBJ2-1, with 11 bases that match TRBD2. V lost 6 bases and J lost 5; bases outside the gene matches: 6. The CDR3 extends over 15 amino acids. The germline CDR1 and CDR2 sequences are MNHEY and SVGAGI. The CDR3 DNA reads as TGTGCCAGCAGGATCAGACTAGCGGGGAACAATGAGCAGTTCTTC. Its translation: CASRIRLAGNNEQFF.

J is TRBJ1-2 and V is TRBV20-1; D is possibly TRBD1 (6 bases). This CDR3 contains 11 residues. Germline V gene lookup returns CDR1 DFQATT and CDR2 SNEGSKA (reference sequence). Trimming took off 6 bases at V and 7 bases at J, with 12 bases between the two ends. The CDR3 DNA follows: TGCAGTGCCGGGGGGCGGCGTGGCTACACCTTC. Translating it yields CSAGGRRGYTF.

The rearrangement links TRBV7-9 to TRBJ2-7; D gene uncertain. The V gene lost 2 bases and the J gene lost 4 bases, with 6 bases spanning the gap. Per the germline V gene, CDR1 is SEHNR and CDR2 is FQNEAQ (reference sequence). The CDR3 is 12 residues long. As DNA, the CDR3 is TGTGCCAGCAGCTTAATACCATACGAGCAGTACTTC. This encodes CASSLIPYEQYF.

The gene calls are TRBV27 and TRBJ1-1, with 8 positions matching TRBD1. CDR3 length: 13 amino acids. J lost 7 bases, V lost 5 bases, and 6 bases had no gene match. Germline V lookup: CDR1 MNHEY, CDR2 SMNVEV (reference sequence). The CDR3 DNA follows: TGTGCCAGCAGTAGACAGGGGTGGGGTGAAGCTTTCTTT. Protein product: CASSRQGWGEAFF.

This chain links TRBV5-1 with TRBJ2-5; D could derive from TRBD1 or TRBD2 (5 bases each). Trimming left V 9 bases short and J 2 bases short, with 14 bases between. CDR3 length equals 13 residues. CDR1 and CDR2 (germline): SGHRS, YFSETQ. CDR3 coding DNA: TGCGCCACCACAGCGGACACGCAAGAGACCCAGTACTTC. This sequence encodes CATTADTQETQYF.

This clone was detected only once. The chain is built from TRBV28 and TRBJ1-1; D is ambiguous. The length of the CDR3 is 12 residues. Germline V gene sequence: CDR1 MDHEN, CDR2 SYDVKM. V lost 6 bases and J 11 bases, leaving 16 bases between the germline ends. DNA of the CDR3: TGTGCCAGCAGCCGGGGTCTAGGGAGGGCTTTCTTT. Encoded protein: CASSRGLGRAFF.

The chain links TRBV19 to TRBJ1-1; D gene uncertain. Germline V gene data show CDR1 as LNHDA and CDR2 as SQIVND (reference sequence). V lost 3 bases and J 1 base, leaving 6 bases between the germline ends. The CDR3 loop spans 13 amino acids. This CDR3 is CASSIYRNTEAFF. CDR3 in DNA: TGTGCCAGTAGTATTTACAGGAACACTGAAGCTTTCTTT. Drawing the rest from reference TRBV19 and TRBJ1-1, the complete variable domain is DGGITQSPKYLFRKEGQNVTLSCEQNLNHDAMYWYRQDPGQGLRLIYYSQIVNDFQKGDIAEGYSVSREKKESFPLTVTSAQKNPTAFYLCASSIYRNTEAFFGQGTRLTVV.

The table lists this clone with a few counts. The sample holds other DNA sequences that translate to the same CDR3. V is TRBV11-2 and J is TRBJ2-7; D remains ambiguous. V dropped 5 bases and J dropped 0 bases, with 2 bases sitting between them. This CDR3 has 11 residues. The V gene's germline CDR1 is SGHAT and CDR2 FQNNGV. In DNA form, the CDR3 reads TGTGCCAGCAGCCCCTCCTACGAGCAGTACTTC. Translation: CASSPSYEQYF.

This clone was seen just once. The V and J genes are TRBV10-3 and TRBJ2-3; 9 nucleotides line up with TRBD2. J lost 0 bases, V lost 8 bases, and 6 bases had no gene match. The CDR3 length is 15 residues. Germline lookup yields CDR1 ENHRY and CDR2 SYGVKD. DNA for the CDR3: TGTGCCATCTCTCCTAGCGGGGCTAGCACAGATACGCAGTATTTT. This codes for CAISPSGASTDTQYF.

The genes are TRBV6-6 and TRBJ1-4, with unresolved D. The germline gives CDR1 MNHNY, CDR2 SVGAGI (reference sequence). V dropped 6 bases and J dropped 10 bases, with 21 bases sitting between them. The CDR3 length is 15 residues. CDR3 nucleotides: TGTGCCAGCAGCCAACGCGGGGAGGTCAGCAGAAAACTGTTTTTT. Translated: CASSQRGEVSRKLFF.

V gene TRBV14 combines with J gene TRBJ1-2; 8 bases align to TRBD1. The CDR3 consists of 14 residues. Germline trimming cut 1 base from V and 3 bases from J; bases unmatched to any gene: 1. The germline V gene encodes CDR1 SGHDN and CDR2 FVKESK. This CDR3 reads CASSQGTGYYGYTF. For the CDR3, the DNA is TGTGCCAGCAGCCAAGGGACAGGGTACTATGGCTACACCTTC.

In nucleotides, the CDR3 is TGTGCCAGCAGCGCTGGAATCGGGACTAGCGGGAGGGCCCTCTACGAGCAGTACTTC. Its translation is CASSAGIGTSGRALYEQYF. The chain recombines TRBV9 with TRBJ2-7; 16 bases match TRBD2. Looked up from germline, CDR1 is SGDLS and CDR2 is YYNGEE. The trim removed 3 bases at V and 3 bases at J, leaving 12 bases unmatched. This CDR3 contains 19 residues.

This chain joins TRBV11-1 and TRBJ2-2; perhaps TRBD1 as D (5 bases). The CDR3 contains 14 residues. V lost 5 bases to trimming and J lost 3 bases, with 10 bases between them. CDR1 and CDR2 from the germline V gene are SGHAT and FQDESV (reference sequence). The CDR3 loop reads CASSPQGDTGELFF. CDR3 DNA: TGTGCCAGCAGCCCACAAGGGGACACCGGGGAGCTGTTTTTT.

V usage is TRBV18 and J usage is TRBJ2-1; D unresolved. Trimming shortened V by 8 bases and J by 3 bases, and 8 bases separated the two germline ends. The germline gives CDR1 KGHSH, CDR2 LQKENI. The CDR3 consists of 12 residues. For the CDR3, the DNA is TGTGCCAGCCGGACGGACTACAATGAGCAGTTCTTC. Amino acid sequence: CASRTDYNEQFF.

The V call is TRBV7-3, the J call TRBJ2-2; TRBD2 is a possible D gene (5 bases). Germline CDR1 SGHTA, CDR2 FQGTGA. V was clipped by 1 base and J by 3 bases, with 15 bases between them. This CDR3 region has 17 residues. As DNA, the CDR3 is TGTGCCAGCAGCTTAAATTTGGCGGGCCCGTACACCGGGGAGCTGTTTTTT. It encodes CASSLNLAGPYTGELFF.

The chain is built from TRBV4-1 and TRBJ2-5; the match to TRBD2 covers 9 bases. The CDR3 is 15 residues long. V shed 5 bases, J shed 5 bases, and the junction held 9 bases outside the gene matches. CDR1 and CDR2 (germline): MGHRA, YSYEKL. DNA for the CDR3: TGCGCCAGCAGCACCTCCGGGACTAGCTCGGAGACCCAGTACTTC. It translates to CASSTSGTSSETQYF.

This chain's CDR3 is CSARGSYGYTF. The CDR3, as DNA: TGCAGTGCCCGAGGGTCCTATGGCTACACCTTC. The chain couples TRBV20-1 to TRBJ1-2; D not certain. CDR1 and CDR2 from the germline V gene are DFQATT and SNEGSKA (reference sequence). The CDR3 has 11 amino acids. V lost 6 bases and J lost 4, with 9 bases in between.

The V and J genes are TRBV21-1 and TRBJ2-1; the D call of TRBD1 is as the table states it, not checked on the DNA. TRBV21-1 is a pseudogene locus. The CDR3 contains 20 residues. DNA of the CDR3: TGTGCCAGCAGCAAAGCGCAGCCGTCCCACCGAGGGGGCATCTACAATGAGCAGTTCTTC. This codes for CASSKAQPSHRGGIYNEQFF.

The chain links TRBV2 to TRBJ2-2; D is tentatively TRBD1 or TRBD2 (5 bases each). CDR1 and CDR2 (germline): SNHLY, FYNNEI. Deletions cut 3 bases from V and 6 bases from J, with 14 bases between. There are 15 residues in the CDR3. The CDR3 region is CASSDRAGSSGELFF. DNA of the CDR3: TGTGCCAGCAGTGACCGGGCAGGGAGTTCCGGGGAGCTGTTTTTT.

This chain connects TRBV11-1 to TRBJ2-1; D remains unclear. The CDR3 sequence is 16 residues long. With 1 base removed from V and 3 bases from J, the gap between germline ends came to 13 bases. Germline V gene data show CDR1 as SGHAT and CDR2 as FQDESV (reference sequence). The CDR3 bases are TGTGCCAGCAGCTTAGAACACGGTCGGTACTACAATGAGCAGTTCTTC. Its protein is CASSLEHGRYYNEQFF. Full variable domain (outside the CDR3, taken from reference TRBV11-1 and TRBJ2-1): EAEVAQSPRYKITEKSQAVAFWCDPISGHATLYWYRQILGQGPELLVQFQDESVVDDSQLPKDRFSAERLKGVDSTLKIQPAELGDSAMYLCASSLEHGRYYNEQFFGPGTRLTVL.